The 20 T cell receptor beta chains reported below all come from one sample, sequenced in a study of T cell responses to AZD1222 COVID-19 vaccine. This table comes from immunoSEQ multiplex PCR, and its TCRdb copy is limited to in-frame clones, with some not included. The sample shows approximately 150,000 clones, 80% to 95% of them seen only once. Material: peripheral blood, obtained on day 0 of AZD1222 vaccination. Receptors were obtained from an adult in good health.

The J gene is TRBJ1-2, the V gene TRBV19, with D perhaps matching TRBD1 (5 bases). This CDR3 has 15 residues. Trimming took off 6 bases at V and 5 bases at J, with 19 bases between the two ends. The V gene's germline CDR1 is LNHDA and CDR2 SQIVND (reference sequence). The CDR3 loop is CASSPGHQTSYGYTF. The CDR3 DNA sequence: TGTGCCAGTAGCCCAGGACACCAAACCTCATATGGCTACACCTTC.

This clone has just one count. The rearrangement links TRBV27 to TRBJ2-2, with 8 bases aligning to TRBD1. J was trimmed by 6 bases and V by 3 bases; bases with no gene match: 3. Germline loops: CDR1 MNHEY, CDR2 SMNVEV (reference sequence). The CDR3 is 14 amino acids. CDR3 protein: CASSFVRGPGELFF. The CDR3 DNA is TGTGCCAGCAGTTTCGTCAGGGGGCCCGGGGAGCTGTTTTTT.

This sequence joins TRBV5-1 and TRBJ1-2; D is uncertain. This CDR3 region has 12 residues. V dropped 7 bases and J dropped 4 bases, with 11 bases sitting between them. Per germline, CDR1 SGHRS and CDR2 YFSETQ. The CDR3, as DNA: TGCGCCAGCGCAGCGGACTCCTATGGCTACACCTTC. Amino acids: CASAADSYGYTF.

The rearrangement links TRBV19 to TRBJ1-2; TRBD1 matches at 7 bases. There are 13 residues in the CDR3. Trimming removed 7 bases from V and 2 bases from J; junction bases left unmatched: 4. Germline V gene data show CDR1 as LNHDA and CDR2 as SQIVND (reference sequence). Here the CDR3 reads CASMGQTNYGYTF. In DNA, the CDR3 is TGTGCCAGTATGGGACAGACAAACTATGGCTACACCTTC.

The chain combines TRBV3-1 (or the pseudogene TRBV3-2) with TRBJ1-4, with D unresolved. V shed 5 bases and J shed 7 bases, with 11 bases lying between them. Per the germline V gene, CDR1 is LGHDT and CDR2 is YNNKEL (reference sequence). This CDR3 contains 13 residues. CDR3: CASSAGGGEKLFF. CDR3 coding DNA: TGTGCCAGCAGCGCCGGCGGTGGTGAAAAACTGTTTTTT.

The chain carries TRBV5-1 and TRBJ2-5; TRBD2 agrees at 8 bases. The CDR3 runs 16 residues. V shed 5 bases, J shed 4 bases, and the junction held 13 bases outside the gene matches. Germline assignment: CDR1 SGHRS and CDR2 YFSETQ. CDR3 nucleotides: TGCGCCAGCAGAAGGATGGCGGGGGGCGCGAGAGAGACCCAGTACTTC. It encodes CASRRMAGGARETQYF.

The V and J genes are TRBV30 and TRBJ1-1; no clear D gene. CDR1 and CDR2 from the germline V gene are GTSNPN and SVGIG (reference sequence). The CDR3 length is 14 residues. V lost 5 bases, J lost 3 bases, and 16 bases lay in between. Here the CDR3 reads CAWFAYRVHTEAFF. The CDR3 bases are TGTGCCTGGTTCGCCTATCGGGTACACACTGAAGCTTTCTTT.

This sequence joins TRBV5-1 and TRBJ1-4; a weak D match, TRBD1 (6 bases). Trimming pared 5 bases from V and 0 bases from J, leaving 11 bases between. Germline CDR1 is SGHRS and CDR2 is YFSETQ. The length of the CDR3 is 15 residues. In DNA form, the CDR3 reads TGCGCCAGCAGACAACAGGGTGCAACTAATGAAAAACTGTTTTTT. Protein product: CASRQQGATNEKLFF.

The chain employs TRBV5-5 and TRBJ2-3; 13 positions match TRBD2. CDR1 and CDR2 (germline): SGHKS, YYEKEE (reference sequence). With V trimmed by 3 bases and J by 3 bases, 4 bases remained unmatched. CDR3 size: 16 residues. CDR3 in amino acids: CASSSGLAGVTDTQYF. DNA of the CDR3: TGTGCCAGCAGCTCTGGACTAGCGGGAGTTACAGATACGCAGTATTTT.

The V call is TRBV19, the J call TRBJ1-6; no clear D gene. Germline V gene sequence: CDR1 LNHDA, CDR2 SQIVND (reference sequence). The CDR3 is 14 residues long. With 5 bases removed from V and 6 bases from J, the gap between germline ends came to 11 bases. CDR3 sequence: CASSPGFFNSPLHF. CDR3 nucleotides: TGTGCCAGTAGTCCGGGGTTCTTTAATTCACCCCTCCACTTT.

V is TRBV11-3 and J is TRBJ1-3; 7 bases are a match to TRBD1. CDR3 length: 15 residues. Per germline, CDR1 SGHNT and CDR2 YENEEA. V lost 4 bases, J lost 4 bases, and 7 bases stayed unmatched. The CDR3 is CASSSTGETGNTIYF. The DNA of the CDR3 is TGTGCCAGCAGCTCTACAGGGGAAACGGGAAACACCATATATTTT.

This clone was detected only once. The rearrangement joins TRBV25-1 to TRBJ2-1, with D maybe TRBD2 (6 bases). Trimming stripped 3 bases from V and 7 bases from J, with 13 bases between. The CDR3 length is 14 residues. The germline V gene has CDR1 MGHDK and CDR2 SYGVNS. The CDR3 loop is CASSDPSRGNEQFF. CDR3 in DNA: TGTGCCAGCAGTGACCCTAGCCGGGGGAATGAGCAGTTCTTC. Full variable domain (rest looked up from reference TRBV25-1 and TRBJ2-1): EADIYQTPRYLVIGTGKKITLECSQTMGHDKMYWYQQDPGMELHLIHYSYGVNSTEKGDLSSESTVSRIRTEHFPLTLESARPSHTSQYLCASSDPSRGNEQFFGPGTRLTVL.

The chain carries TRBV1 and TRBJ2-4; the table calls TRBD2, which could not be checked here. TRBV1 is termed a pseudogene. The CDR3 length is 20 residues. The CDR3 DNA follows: TGCACCAGCAGCCAAGAACGGCGGGAGGGCCCCTTACTAGCCAAAAACATTCAGTACTTC. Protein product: CTSSQERREGPLLAKNIQYF.

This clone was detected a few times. The CDR3 coding sequence is TGTGCCATCAGGCAGGGGTTAGGAAGCTCTGGAAACACCATATATTTT. Amino acid sequence: CAIRQGLGSSGNTIYF. This sequence joins TRBV10-3 and TRBJ1-3, with D possibly being TRBD1 (6 bases). Looked up from germline, CDR1 is ENHRY and CDR2 is SYGVKD. The CDR3 is 16 amino acids. Trimming took 6 bases from V and 0 from J, leaving 15 bases between them.

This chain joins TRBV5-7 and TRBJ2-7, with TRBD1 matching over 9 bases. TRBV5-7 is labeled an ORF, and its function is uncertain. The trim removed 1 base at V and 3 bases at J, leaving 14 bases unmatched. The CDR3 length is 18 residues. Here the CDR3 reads CASSLNRPRDRAHYEQYF. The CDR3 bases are TGTGCCAGCAGCTTGAATCGGCCCCGGGACAGGGCGCACTACGAGCAGTACTTC.

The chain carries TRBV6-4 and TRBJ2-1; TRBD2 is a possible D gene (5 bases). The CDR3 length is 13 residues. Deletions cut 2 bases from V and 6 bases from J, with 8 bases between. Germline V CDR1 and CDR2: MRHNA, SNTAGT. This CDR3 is CASSDQDSNEQFF. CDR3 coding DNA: TGTGCCAGCAGTGACCAGGACTCCAATGAGCAGTTCTTC.

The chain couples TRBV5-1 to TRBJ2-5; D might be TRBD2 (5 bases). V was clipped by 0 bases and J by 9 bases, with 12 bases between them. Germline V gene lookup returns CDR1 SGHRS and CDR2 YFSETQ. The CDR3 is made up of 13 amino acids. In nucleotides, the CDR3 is TGCGCCAGCAGCTTGGCGCCGGGATTGTCCCAGTACTTC. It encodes CASSLAPGLSQYF.

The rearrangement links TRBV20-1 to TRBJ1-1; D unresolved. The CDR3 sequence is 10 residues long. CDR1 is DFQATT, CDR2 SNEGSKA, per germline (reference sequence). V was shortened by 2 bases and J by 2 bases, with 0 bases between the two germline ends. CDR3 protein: CSARNTEAFF. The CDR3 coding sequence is TGCAGTGCTAGAAACACTGAAGCTTTCTTT.

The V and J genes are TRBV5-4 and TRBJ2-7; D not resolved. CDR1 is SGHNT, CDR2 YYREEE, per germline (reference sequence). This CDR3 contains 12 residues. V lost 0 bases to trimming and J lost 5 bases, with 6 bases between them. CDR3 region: CASSLDQNEQYF. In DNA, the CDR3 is TGTGCCAGCAGCTTGGACCAGAACGAGCAGTACTTC.

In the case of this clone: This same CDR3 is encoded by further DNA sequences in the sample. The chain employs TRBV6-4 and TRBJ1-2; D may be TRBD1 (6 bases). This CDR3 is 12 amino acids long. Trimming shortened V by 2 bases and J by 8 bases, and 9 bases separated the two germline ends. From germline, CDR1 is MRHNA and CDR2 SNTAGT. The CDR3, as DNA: TGTGCCAGCAGTGACAGGGGGATCGGCTACACCTTC. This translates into CASSDRGIGYTF.